This section outlines one TCR beta chain sequence together with its context. The record originates from a study of blood T cell repertoires in COVID-19. Authors' analysis steps: Quantification of nucleated cells was approximated via reference gene primer amplification. TCRdb's table, derived via immunoSEQ multiplex PCR, lists solely in-frame clones and lacks some. V, J and clone size are those of that table, while D and trimming were read from the DNA. Here the sample spans more than 250,000 clones, around 92% being singletons. The germline V gene has CDR1 SGHNT and CDR2 YYREEE (reference sequence). This CDR3 has 16 amino acids. The V gene end was trimmed by 3 bases and the J gene end by 3 bases; junction bases not matched to a gene: 8.

Sequencing was performed on peripheral blood. The receptor was derived from a man aged 18-30 years who had recovered from COVID-19. The V gene is TRBV5-4, the J gene TRBJ2-3; the match to TRBD1 covers 9 bases. The CDR3 DNA sequence: TGTGCCAGCAGCTCGACTGGACAGGGGATAACAGATACGCAGTATTTT. Its translation: CASSSTGQGITDTQYF.